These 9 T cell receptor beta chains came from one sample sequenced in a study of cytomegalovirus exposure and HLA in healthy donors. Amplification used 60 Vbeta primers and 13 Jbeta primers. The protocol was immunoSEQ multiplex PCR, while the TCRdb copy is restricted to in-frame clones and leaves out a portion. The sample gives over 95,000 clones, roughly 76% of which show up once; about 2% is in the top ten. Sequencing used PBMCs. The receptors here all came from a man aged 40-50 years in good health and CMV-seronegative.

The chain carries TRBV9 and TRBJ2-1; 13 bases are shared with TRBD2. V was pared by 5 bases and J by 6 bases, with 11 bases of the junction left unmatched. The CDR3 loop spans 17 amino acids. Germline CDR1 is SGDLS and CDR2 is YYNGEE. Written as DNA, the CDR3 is TGTGCCAGCAGTATAGGACTAGCGGGGGATTCGATCAATGAGCAGTTCTTC. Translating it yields CASSIGLAGDSINEQFF.

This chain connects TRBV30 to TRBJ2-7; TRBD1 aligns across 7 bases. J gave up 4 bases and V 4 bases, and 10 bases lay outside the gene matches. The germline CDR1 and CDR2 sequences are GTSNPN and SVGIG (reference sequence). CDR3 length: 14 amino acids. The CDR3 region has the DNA TGTGCCTGGAATTTGTACAGGGGTCAATACGAGCAGTACTTC. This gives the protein CAWNLYRGQYEQYF.

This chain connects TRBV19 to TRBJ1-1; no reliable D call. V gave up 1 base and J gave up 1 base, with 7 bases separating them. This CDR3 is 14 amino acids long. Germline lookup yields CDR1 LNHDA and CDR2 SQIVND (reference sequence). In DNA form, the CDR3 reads TGTGCCAGTAGTATAGCTACAGCGAACACTGAAGCTTTCTTT. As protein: CASSIATANTEAFF.

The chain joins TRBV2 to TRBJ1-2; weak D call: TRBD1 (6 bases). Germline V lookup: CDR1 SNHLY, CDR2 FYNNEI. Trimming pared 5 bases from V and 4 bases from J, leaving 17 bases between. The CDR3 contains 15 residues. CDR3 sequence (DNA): TGTGCCAGCAGTCCTAATCTACAGGGTGGCTATGGCTACACCTTC. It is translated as CASSPNLQGGYGYTF.

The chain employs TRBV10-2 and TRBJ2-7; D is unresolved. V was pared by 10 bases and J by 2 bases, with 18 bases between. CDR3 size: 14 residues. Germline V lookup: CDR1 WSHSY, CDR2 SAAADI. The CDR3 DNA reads TGCGCCACCTTCAGCTCGGGTGAAACCTACGAGCAGTACTTC. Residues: CATFSSGETYEQYF.

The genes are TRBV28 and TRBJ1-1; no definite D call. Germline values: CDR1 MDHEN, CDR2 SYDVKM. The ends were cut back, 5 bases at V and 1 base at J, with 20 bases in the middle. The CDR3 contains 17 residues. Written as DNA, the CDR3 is TGTGCCAGCAGTCTCTCCCGGGCCGGGAGGCAGAACACTGAAGCTTTCTTT. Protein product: CASSLSRAGRQNTEAFF.

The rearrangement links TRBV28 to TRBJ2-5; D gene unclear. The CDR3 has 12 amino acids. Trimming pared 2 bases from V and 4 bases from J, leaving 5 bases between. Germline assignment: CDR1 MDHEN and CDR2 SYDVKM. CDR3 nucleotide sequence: TGTGCCAGCAGTTTACTAGGAGAGACCCAGTACTTC. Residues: CASSLLGETQYF.

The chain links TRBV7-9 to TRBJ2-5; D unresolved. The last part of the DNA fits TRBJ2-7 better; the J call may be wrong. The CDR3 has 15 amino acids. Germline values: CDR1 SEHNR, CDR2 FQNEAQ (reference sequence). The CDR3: CASGRSAVHSYEQYF. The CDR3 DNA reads TGTGCCAGCGGCCGATCGGCGGTCCACTCCTACGAGCAGTACTTC.

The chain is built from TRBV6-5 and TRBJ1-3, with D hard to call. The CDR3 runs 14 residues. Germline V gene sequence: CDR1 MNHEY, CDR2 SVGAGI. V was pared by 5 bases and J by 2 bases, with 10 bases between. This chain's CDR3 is CASSKTLTGNTIYF. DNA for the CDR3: TGTGCCAGCAGTAAGACACTCACTGGAAACACCATATATTTT.